The 17 T cell receptor beta chains listed next were all sequenced from one sample in a study of T-cell reconstitution after alpha-beta-depleted transplantation in children. Researchers prepared the TCRbeta library using unique molecular identifiers, the study reports. One entry per CDR3 protein, called by TCRdb with MiXCR from the PCR reads. The sample holds over 85,000 distinct CDR3 sequences, 4.5% to 7.5% seen once. The sample here was PBMCs, mostly from graft donor cells, taken 60 days after TCRalphabeta/CD19-depleted stem cell transplant. The receptor source for this set is a female patient aged 2-15 years who had a stem cell transplant for Fanconi anemia, so the T cells may come from the graft donor.

The rearrangement joins TRBV20-1 to TRBJ2-1; 12 bases line up with TRBD2. CDR3 length: 15 amino acids. J lost 2 bases, V lost 5 bases, and 4 bases had no gene match. Germline assignment: CDR1 DFQATT and CDR2 SNEGSKA (reference sequence). The CDR3 sequence: CSAPSGRGTYNEQFF. The CDR3, as DNA: TGCAGTGCTCCTAGCGGGAGGGGGACCTACAATGAGCAGTTCTTC.

This clonotype was seen many times. The chain combines TRBV6-5 with TRBJ1-6; maybe TRBD1 (6 bases). V was shortened by 2 bases and J by 7 bases, with 9 bases between the two germline ends. The CDR3 runs to 14 residues. The V gene's germline CDR1 is MNHEY and CDR2 SVGAGI. The CDR3 region is CASSYEQGNSPLHF. CDR3 in DNA: TGTGCCAGCAGTTACGAACAGGGAAATTCACCCCTCCACTTT.

This clonotype appeared many times. The V call is TRBV11-2, the J call TRBJ2-3; 9 nucleotides match TRBD1. Germline lookup yields CDR1 SGHAT and CDR2 FQNNGV. Trimming at V came to 5 bases and at J to 8 bases, leaving 8 bases not matched to a gene. The CDR3 spans 14 residues. CDR3 amino acids: CASSLNRGRGTQYF. CDR3 sequence (DNA): TGTGCCAGCAGCCTCAACAGGGGGCGAGGTACGCAGTATTTT.

The chain joins TRBV11-2 to TRBJ2-1, with 10 bases matching TRBD2. The CDR3 consists of 16 residues. Per germline, CDR1 SGHAT and CDR2 FQNNGV. The V and J ends lost 1 base and 5 bases, in that order; junction bases with no gene match: 5. In nucleotides, the CDR3 is TGTGCCAGCAGCTTAGGGGGTAGCGGGAGGCACAATGAGCAGTTCTTC. Translated, it gives CASSLGGSGRHNEQFF.

By proportion, this clonotype is medium-sized (0.01 to 0.1%). The rearrangement joins TRBV20-1 to TRBJ1-2; D gene uncertain. This CDR3 spans 11 amino acids. V lost 4 bases and J lost 8, with 11 bases in between. Germline V gives CDR1 DFQATT, CDR2 SNEGSKA (reference sequence). Here the CDR3 DNA reads TGCAGTGCTAAAGGGATATGGGGCTACACCTTC. Residues: CSAKGIWGYTF.

The gene calls are TRBV3-1 and TRBJ2-3; the D is unclear. The germline V gene has CDR1 LGHDT and CDR2 YNNKEL (reference sequence). V dropped 4 bases and J dropped 3 bases, with 14 bases sitting between them. This CDR3 has 15 amino acids. The CDR3 region is CASSLRYDPTDTQYF. The CDR3 region has the DNA TGTGCCAGCAGCCTACGGTACGATCCGACAGATACGCAGTATTTT.

This clonotype was seen ten or more times. The chain joins TRBV9 to TRBJ2-1; a possible D gene is TRBD1 (7 bases). Germline lookup yields CDR1 SGDLS and CDR2 YYNGEE. CDR3 length: 16 amino acids. Trimming cost V 0 bases and J 3 bases, with 13 bases left between them. The DNA of the CDR3 is TGTGCCAGCAGCGTAGGGGGAGGACAGGACTACAATGAGCAGTTCTTC. The encoded protein is CASSVGGGQDYNEQFF.

This clonotype was detected only a few times. The chain is built from TRBV3-1 and TRBJ2-3; 9 bases fit TRBD2. The germline CDR1 and CDR2 sequences are LGHDT and YNNKEL (reference sequence). The trim removed 2 bases at V and 3 bases at J, leaving 6 bases unmatched. This CDR3 spans 16 amino acids. The CDR3 here is CASSQRKRGVTDTQYF. The CDR3 nucleotides read TGTGCCAGCAGCCAACGGAAGCGGGGGGTAACAGATACGCAGTATTTT.

This clonotype was picked up many times. The chain links TRBV20-1 to TRBJ2-3; D is undetermined. Germline V gives CDR1 DFQATT, CDR2 SNEGSKA (reference sequence). The CDR3 totals 11 residues. Trimming pared 5 bases from V and 4 bases from J, leaving 7 bases between. The CDR3: CSAQIADTQYF. The CDR3, as DNA: TGCAGTGCTCAAATCGCAGATACGCAGTATTTT.

This clonotype was seen many times. The chain couples TRBV4-2 to TRBJ2-7, with 7 bases aligning to TRBD2. CDR3 length: 15 residues. V shed 1 base, J shed 4 bases, and the junction held 7 bases outside the gene matches. Germline CDR1 is LGHNA and CDR2 is YNFKEQ. CDR3 coding DNA: TGTGCCAGCAGCCAAGGACAAGGGACTACTTACGAGCAGTACTTC. Protein product: CASSQGQGTTYEQYF.

This clonotype was observed at least ten times. V usage is TRBV29-1 and J usage is TRBJ2-3, with D uncertain. Germline CDR1 reads SQVTM; CDR2 reads ANQGSEA. The V gene lost 2 bases and the J gene lost 1 base, with 10 bases spanning the gap. The CDR3 length is 14 residues. CDR3 sequence (DNA): TGCAGCGTTGAATGGGAACCCGGCACAGATACGCAGTATTTT. Amino acids: CSVEWEPGTDTQYF.

The table lists this clonotype with many counts. The CDR3: CAISGPRVTDTQYF. The CDR3 DNA reads TGTGCCATCAGTGGACCCCGGGTGACAGATACGCAGTATTTT. The chain links TRBV10-3 to TRBJ2-3, with unresolved D. The CDR3 loop spans 14 amino acids. Trimming shortened V by 4 bases and J by 3 bases, and 11 bases separated the two germline ends. From germline, CDR1 is ENHRY and CDR2 SYGVKD.

This clonotype was recorded many times. This chain connects TRBV5-5 to TRBJ2-3; 11 nucleotides align to TRBD2. CDR1 SGHKS and CDR2 YYEKEE come from the germline V gene (reference sequence). Unmatched junction bases numbered 4, after V lost 4 bases and J lost 3 bases. The CDR3 runs to 15 residues. The CDR3, as DNA: TGTGCCAGCAGCGTACTAGCGGGGGAAACAGATACGCAGTATTTT. Its protein product is CASSVLAGETDTQYF.

This clonotype occurred a few times. V is TRBV4-2 and J is TRBJ1-3; D is perhaps TRBD1 (5 bases). In germline, CDR1 is LGHNA, CDR2 YNFKEQ. This CDR3 is built from 16 residues. V dropped 5 bases and J dropped 1 base, with 15 bases sitting between them. The CDR3 loop reads CASSNAWDGSGNTIYF. The CDR3 region has the DNA TGTGCCAGCAGCAACGCCTGGGACGGGTCTGGAAACACCATATATTTT.

This clonotype has a count of ten or more. This chain connects TRBV5-1 to TRBJ2-3; D call uncertain. CDR1 and CDR2 (germline): SGHRS, YFSETQ. V was pared by 0 bases and J by 2 bases, with 13 bases between. The CDR3 length is 16 residues. DNA of the CDR3: TGCGCCAGCAGCTTGGCCCCTTTGGTGTCCACAGATACGCAGTATTTT. Its translation is CASSLAPLVSTDTQYF.

The sample holds many counts of this clonotype. The rearrangement links TRBV12-3 or TRBV12-4 to TRBJ2-5, with 8 bases lining up with TRBD2. The CDR3 covers 15 residues. V shed 3 bases and J 0 bases; nucleotides not matched to a gene: 3. For the CDR3, the DNA is TGTGCCAGCAGTTTTTTAGCGGGGTACCAAGAGACCCAGTACTTC. Amino acids: CASSFLAGYQETQYF.

There are a few counts of this clonotype. The chain uses TRBV5-1 and TRBJ2-7, with 9 bases aligning to TRBD2. Germline V gene data show CDR1 as SGHRS and CDR2 as YFSETQ. J lost 5 bases, V lost 1 base, and 10 bases had no gene match. The CDR3 runs 16 residues. CDR3 sequence (DNA): TGCGCCAGCAGCTTGAGTGCTAGCGGGAATCTCGACGAGCAGTACTTC. The encoded protein is CASSLSASGNLDEQYF.